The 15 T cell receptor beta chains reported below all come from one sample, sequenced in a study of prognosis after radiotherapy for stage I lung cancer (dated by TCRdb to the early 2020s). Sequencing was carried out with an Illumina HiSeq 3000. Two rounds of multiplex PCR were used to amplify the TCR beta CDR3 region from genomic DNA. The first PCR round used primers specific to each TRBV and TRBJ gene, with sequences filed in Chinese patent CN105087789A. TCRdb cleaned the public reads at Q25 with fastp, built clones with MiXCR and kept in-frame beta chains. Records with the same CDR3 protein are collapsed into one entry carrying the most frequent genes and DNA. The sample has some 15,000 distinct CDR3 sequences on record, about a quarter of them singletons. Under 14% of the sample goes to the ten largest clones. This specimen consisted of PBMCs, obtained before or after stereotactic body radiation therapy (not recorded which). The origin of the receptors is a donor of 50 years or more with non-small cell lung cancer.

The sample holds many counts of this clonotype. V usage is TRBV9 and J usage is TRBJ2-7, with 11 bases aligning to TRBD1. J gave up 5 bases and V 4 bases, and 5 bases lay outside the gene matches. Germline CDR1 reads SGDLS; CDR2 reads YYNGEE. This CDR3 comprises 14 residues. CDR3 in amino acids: CASSPGQGAHEQYF. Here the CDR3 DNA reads TGTGCCAGCAGCCCCGGACAGGGGGCCCACGAGCAGTACTTC.

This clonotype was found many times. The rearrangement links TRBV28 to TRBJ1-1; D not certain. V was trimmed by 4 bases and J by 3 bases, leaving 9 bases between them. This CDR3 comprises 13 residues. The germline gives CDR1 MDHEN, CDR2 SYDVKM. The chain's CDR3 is CASSSMRYTEAFF. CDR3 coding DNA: TGTGCCAGCAGTTCCATGCGGTACACTGAAGCTTTCTTT.

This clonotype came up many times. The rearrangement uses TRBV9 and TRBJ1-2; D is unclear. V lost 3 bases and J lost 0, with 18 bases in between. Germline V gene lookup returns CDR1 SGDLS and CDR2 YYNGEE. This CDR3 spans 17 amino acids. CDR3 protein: CASSGRDQLYSNYGYTF. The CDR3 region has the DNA TGTGCCAGCAGCGGACGGGATCAGCTTTATTCTAACTATGGCTACACCTTC.

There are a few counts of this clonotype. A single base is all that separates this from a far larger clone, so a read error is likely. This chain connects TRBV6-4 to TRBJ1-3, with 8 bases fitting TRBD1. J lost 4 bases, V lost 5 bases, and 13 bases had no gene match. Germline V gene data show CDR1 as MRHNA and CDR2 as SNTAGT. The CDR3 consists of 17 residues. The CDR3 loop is CASSPWTGCIPGNTIYF. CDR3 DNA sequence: TGTGCCAGCAGTCCTTGGACAGGGTGCATTCCCGGAAACACCATATATTTT.

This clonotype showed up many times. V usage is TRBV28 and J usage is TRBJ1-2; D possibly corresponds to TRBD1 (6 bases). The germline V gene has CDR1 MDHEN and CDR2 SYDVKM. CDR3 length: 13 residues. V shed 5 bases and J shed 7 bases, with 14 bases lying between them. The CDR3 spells CASSTTGLGGYTF. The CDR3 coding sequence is TGTGCCAGCAGTACCACAGGGCTGGGTGGCTACACCTTC.

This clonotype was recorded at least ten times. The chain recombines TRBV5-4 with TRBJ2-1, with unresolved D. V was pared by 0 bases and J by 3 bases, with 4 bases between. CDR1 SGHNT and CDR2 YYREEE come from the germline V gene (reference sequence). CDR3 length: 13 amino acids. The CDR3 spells CASSLDSYNEQFF. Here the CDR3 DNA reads TGTGCCAGCAGCTTGGACAGCTACAATGAGCAGTTCTTC.

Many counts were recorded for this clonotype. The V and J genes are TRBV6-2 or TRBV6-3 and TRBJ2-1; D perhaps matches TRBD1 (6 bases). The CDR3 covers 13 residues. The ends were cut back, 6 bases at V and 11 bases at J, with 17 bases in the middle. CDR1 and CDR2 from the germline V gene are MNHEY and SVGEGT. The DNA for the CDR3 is TGTGCCAGCAGCTCGGAGACCGGGACAAAGCAGTTCTTC. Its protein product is CASSSETGTKQFF.

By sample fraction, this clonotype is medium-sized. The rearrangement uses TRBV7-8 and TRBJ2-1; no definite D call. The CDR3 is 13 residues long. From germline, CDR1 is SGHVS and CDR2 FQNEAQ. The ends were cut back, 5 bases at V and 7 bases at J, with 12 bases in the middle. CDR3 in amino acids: CASSPRPRNEQFF. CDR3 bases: TGTGCCAGCAGCCCCCGTCCACGTAATGAGCAGTTCTTC.

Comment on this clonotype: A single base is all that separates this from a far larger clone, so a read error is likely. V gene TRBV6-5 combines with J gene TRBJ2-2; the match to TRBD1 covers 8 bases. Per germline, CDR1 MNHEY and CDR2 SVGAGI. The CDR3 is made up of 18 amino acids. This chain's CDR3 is CASSGRDRTWGNTEELFF. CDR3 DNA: TGTGCCAGCAGTGGCCGGGACAGGACGTGGGGGAACACCGAGGAGCTGTTTTTT.

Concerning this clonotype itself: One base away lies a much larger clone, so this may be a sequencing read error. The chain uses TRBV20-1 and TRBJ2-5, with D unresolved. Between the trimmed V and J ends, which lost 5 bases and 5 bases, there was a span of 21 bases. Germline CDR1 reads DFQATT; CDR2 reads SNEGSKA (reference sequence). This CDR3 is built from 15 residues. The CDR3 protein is CSAPAAASIGETQYF. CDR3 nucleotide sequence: TGCAGTGCTCCCGCGGCCGCAAGCATCGGGGAGACCCAGTACTTC.

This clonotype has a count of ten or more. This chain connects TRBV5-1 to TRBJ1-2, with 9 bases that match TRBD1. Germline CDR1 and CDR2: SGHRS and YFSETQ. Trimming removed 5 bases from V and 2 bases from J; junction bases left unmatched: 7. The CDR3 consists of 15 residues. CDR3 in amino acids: CASSSGTGSNYGYTF. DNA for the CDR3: TGCGCCAGCAGTTCCGGGACAGGGTCGAACTATGGCTACACCTTC.

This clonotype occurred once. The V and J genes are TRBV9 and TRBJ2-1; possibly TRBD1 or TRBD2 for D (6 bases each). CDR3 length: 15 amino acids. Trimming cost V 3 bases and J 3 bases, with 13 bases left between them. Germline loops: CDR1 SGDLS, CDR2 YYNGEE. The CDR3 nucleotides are TGTGCCAGCAGCGAAGAGGGGGGCTACTACAATGAGCAGTTCTTC. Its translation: CASSEEGGYYNEQFF.

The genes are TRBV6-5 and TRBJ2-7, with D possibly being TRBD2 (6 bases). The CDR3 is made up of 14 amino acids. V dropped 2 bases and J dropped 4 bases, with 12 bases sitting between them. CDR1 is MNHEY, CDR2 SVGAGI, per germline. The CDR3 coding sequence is TGTGCCAGCAGTTACGGGCTAGCGACGTACGAGCAGTACTTC. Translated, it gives CASSYGLATYEQYF.

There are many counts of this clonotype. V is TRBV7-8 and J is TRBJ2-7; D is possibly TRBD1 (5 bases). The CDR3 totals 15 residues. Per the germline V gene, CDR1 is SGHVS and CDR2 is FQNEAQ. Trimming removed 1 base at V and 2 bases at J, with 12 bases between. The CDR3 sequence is CASSLGGDSPYEQYF. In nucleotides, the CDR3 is TGTGCCAGCAGCTTAGGGGGCGATAGTCCCTACGAGCAGTACTTC.

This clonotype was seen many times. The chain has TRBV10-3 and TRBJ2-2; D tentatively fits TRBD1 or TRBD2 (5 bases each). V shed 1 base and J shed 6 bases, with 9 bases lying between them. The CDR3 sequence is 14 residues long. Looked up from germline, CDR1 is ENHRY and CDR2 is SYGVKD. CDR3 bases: TGTGCCATCAGTGAGTTTGGGGGAGCCGGGGAGCTGTTTTTT. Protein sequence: CAISEFGGAGELFF.